Detailed here is one T cell receptor (beta chain). What it binds is not known. Quantitative molecular-barcoded 5'-RACE generated the TCR beta libraries. TCRdb processed the 5' RACE reads anew with MiXCR; each CDR3 protein has one entry. Among approximately 220,000 distinct CDR3 sequences listed, roughly 25% were seen once. The sample is drawn from a study of CD8 T cells in ankylosing spondylitis. Broader study findings: It appeared that ankylosing spondylitis blood was characterized by a TCR beta motif of several highly homologous variants. Past studies reported some motif variants in reactive arthritis synovial fluid and blood. Disease-linked clones reportedly showed significant enrichment in matched ankylosing spondylitis synovial fluid.

The germline V gene has CDR1 MRHNA and CDR2 SNTAGT. J lost 0 bases, V lost 11 bases, and 15 bases had no gene match. The CDR3 runs to 19 residues. The sequencing input was blood, either unsorted or a sorted T cell fraction (not recorded which). The V and J genes are TRBV6-4 and TRBJ2-1, with 14 bases that match TRBD2. The sequence derives from a male donor with ankylosing spondylitis or in good health (not recorded which). Written as DNA, the CDR3 is TGTGCCTTCAGTGGCGGGACTAGCGGGAGCCTAAGCTCCTACAATGAGCAGTTCTTC. Its translation is CAFSGGTSGSLSSYNEQFF.